This T cell receptor (beta chain) was profiled in a study of blood T cell repertoires in COVID-19. Study-level background: Specimens from acute and convalescent COVID-19 originated in the United States, Italy and Spain. PBMCs, B-cell-depleted T cells, or T cells were the source of the cDNA or gDNA that made up the material.

Many counts were recorded for this clone. Study processing details: Reference gene primer amplification in the assay estimated nucleated cell counts. The table came from immunoSEQ multiplex PCR; TCRdb's copy has only in-frame clones and leaves some out. That table gives V, J and clone size, and the DNA gave D and trimming. The table shows around 100,000 clones, with around 85% occurring only once. With 1 base removed from V and 8 bases from J, the gap between germline ends came to 15 bases. CDR3 length: 14 amino acids. The germline V gene encodes CDR1 SGHRS and CDR2 YFSETQ. The clonotype originates from a man over 45 with acute or convalescent COVID-19. The V gene is TRBV5-1, the J gene TRBJ1-2, with D tentatively TRBD1 (6 bases). The specimen was peripheral blood. The CDR3 loop reads CASSLNTGPSGYTF. In nucleotides, the CDR3 is TGCGCCAGCAGCTTGAACACAGGGCCTAGCGGCTACACCTTC.